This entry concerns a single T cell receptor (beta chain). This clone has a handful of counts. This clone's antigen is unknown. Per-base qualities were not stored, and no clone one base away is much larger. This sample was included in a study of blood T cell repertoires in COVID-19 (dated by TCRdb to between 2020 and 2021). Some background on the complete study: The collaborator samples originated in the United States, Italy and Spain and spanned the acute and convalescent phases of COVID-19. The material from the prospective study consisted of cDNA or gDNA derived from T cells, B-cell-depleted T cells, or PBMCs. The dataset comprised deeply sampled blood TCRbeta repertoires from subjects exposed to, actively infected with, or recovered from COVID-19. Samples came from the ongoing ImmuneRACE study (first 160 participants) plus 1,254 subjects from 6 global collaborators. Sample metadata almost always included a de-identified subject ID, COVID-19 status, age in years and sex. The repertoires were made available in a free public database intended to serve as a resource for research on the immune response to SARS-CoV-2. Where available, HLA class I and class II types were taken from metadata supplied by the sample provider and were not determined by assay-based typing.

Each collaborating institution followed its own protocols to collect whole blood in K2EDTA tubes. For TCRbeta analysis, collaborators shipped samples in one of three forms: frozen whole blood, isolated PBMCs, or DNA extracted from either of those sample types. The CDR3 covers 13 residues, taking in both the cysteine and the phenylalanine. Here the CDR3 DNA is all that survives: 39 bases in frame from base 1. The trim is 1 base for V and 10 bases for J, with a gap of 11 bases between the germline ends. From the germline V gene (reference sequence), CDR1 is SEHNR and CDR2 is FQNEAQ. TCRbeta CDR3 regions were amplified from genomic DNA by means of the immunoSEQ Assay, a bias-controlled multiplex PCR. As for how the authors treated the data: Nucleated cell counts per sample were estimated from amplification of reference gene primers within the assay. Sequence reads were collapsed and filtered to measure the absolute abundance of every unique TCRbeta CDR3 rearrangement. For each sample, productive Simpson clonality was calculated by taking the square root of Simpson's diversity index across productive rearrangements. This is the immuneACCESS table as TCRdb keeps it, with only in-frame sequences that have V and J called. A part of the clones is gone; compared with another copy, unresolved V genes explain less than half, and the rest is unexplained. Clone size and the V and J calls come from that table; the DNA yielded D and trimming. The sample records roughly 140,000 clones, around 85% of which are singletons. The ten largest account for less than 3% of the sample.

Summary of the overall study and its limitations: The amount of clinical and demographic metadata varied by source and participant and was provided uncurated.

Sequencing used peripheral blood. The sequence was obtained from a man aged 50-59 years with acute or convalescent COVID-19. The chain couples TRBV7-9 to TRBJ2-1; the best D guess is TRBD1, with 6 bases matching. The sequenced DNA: TGTGCCAGCAGCTTAGAGAATGACAGGGAGCAGTTCTTC. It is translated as CASSLENDREQFF.